These 7 T cell receptor beta chains were all obtained from the same sample, sequenced in a study of PD-L1 blockade in urothelial cancer. The method was immunoSEQ multiplex PCR; TCRdb's version includes in-frame clones alone and lacks a portion of them. The data contain about 52,000 clones, around 74% of them singletons. The time point: pretreatment peripheral blood. Sequenced material: PBMCs, taken around atezolizumab (anti-PD-L1) treatment. The receptors shown here come from a man between 65 and 85 years old with urothelial cancer.

This sequence joins TRBV5-1 and TRBJ2-1; TRBD1 matches 7 bases. The CDR3 totals 15 residues. The V gene's germline CDR1 is SGHRS and CDR2 YFSETQ. Unmatched junction bases numbered 0, after V lost 0 bases and J lost 0 bases. The CDR3 region has the DNA TGCGCCAGCAGCTTGGGACAGGGCTCCTACAATGAGCAGTTCTTC. This encodes CASSLGQGSYNEQFF.

V and J are TRBV14 and TRBJ2-1; possibly TRBD1 for D (6 bases). Trimming removed 4 bases from V and 4 bases from J, with 14 bases in between. CDR3 length: 15 amino acids. Germline V gene data show CDR1 as SGHDN and CDR2 as FVKESK. For the CDR3, the DNA is TGTGCCAGCAGCCTCGGGACACCTACTTACAATGAGCAGTTCTTC. Translation: CASSLGTPTYNEQFF.

The chain is built from TRBV11-2 and TRBJ2-3; the match to TRBD2 covers 7 bases. The germline gives CDR1 SGHAT, CDR2 FQNNGV. CDR3 length: 14 residues. J was trimmed by 5 bases and V by 1 base; bases with no gene match: 3. The CDR3, as DNA: TGTGCCAGCAGCTTAGTGGGGGGGGTAGATACGCAGTATTTT. It codes for CASSLVGGVDTQYF.

This clone was seen a handful of times. The chain recombines TRBV9 with TRBJ2-4; 7 bases line up with TRBD2. From germline, CDR1 is SGDLS and CDR2 YYNGEE. Trimming took 0 bases from V and 2 from J; bases not matched to a gene: 5. CDR3 length equals 16 residues. The CDR3 DNA reads as TGTGCCAGCAGCGTAGTGGATAGCGGGTCCAAAAACATTCAGTACTTC. It is translated as CASSVVDSGSKNIQYF.

The chain employs TRBV30 and TRBJ1-2, with D possibly matching TRBD1 (6 bases). Germline CDR1 and CDR2: GTSNPN and SVGIG (reference sequence). This CDR3 is built from 13 residues. The V gene lost 0 bases and the J gene lost 8 bases, with 13 bases spanning the gap. In nucleotides, the CDR3 is TGTGCCTGGAGTGTAGGGGGGGGCCGGGGCTACACCTTC. Translation: CAWSVGGGRGYTF.

The CDR3 DNA reads TGTGCCAGCAGCCGCAAGCAATACACAGATACGCAGTATTTT. It yields the protein CASSRKQYTDTQYF. The chain couples TRBV11-3 to TRBJ2-3; D uncertain. Trimming removed 5 bases at V and 2 bases at J, with 11 bases between. The CDR3 has 14 amino acids. Germline V CDR1 and CDR2: SGHNT, YENEEA.

The chain uses TRBV7-5 and TRBJ2-2; the DNA was not compared with TRBD2, the D call given in the table. TRBV7-5 is flagged as a pseudogene. The CDR3 consists of 16 residues. This CDR3 is CVRSLESAANTGELFF. The CDR3 nucleotides are TGTGTCAGAAGCTTAGAATCGGCGGCGAACACCGGGGAGCTGTTTTTT.